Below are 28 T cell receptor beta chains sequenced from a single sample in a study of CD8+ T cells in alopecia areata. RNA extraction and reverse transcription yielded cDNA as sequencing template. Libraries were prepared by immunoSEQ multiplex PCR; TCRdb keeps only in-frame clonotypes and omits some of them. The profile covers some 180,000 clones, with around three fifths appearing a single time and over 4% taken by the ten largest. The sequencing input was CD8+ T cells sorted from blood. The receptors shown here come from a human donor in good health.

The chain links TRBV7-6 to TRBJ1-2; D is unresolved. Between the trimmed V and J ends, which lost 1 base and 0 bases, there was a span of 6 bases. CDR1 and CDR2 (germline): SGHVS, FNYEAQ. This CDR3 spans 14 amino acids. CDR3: CASSLGESNYGYTF. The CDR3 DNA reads TGTGCCAGCAGCTTAGGCGAATCTAACTATGGCTACACCTTC.

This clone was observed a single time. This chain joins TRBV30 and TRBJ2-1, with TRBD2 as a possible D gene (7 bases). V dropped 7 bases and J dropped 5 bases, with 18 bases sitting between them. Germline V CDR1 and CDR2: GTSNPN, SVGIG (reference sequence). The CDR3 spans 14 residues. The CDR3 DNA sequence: TGTGCCTCGGATAACGGGGGGCCTAACAATGAGCAGTTCTTC. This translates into CASDNGGPNNEQFF.

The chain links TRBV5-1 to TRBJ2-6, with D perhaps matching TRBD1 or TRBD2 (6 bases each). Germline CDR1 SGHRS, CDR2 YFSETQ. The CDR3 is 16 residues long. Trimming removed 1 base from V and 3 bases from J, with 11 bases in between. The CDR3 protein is CASSLTGASGANVLTF. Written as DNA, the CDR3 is TGCGCCAGCAGCTTGACGGGGGCAAGTGGGGCCAACGTCCTGACTTTC.

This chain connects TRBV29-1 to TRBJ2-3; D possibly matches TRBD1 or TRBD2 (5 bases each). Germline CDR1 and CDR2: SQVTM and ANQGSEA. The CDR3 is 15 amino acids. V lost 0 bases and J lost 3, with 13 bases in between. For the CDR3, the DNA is TGCAGCGTTGAAGATTCGAGGGGCGTGACAGATACGCAGTATTTT. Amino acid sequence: CSVEDSRGVTDTQYF.

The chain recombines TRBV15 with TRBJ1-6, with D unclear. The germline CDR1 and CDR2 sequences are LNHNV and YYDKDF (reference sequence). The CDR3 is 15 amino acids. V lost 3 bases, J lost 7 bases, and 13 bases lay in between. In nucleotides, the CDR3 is TGTGCCACCAGCAGTGAAGGGTTTTCAAATTCACCCCTCCACTTT. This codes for CATSSEGFSNSPLHF. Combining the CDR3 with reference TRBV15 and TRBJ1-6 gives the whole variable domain DAMVIQNPRYQVTQFGKPVTLSCSQTLNHNVMYWYQQKSSQAPKLLFHYYDKDFNNEADTPDNFQSRRPNTSFCFLDIRSPGLGDTAMYLCATSSEGFSNSPLHFGNGTRLTVT.

For the CDR3, the DNA is TGCGCCAGCAGCCAACCCCAAGGGGCCCAGTACTTC. Its translation: CASSQPQGAQYF. This rearrangement joins TRBV4-1 to TRBJ2-5, with a tentative D call TRBD1 (5 bases). V was shortened by 2 bases and J by 9 bases, with 10 bases between the two germline ends. CDR1 MGHRA and CDR2 YSYEKL come from the germline V gene. This CDR3 comprises 12 residues.

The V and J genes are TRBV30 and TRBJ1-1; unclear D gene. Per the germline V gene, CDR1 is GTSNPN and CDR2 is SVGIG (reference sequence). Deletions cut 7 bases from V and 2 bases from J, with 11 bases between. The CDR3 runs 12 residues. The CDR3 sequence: CAYQNHNTEAFF. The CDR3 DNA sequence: TGTGCCTACCAAAACCACAACACTGAAGCTTTCTTT. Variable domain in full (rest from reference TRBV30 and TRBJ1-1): SQTIHQWPATLVQPVGSPLSLECTVEGTSNPNLYWYRQAAGRGLQLLFYSVGIGQISSEVPQNLSASRPQDRQFILSSKKLLLSDSGFYLCAYQNHNTEAFFGQGTRLTVV.

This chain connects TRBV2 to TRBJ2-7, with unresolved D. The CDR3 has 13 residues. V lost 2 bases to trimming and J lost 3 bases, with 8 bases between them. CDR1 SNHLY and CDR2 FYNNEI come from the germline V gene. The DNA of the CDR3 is TGTGCCAGCAGTGAAAGACCGCTCTACGAGCAGTACTTC. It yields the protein CASSERPLYEQYF.

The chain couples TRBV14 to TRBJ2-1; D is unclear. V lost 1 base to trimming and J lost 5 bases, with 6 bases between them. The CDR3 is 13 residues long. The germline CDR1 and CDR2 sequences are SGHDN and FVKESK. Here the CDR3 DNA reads TGTGCCAGCAGCCAAGTTGGGGACAATGAGCAGTTCTTC. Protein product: CASSQVGDNEQFF. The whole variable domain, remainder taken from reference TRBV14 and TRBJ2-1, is EAGVTQFPSHSVIEKGQTVTLRCDPISGHDNLYWYRRVMGKEIKFLLHFVKESKQDESGMPNNRFLAERTGGTYSTLKVQPAELEDSGVYFCASSQVGDNEQFFGPGTRLTVL.

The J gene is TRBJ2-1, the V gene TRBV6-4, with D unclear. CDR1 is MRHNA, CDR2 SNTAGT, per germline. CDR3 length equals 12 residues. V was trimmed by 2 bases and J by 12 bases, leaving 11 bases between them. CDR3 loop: CASSDGSAWQFF. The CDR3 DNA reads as TGTGCCAGCAGTGACGGGTCTGCGTGGCAGTTCTTC.

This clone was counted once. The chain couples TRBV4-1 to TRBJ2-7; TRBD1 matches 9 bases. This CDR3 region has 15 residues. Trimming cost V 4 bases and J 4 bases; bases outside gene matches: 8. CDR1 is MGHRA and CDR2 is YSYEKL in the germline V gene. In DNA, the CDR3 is TGCGCCAGCAGCCCGTCAGACAGGGGGGGGTACGAGCAGTACTTC. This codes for CASSPSDRGGYEQYF.

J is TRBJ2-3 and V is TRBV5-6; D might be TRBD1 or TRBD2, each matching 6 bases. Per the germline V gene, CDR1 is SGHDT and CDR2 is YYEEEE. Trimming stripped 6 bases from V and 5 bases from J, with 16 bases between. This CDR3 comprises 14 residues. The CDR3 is CASNPWGAVDTQYF. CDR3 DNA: TGTGCCAGCAACCCGTGGGGGGCCGTAGATACGCAGTATTTT.

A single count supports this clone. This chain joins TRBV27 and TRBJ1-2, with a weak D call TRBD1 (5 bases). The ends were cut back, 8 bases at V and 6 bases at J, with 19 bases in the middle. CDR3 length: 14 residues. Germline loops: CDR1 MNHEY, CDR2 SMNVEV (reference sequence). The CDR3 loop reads CASRLGAENNGYTF. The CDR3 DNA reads TGTGCCAGCCGACTCGGGGCAGAAAATAATGGCTACACCTTC.

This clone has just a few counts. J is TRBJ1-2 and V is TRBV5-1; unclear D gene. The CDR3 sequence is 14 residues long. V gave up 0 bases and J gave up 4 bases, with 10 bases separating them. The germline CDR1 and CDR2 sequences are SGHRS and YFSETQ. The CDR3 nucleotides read TGCGCCAGCAGCTTGGTCCAGTCCAGCTATGGCTACACCTTC. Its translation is CASSLVQSSYGYTF.

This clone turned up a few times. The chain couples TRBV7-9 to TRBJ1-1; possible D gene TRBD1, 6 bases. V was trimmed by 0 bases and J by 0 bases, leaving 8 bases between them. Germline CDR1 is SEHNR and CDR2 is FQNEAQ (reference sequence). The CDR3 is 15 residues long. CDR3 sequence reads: CASSLAQGMNTEAFF. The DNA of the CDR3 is TGTGCCAGCAGCTTAGCGCAGGGGATGAACACTGAAGCTTTCTTT.

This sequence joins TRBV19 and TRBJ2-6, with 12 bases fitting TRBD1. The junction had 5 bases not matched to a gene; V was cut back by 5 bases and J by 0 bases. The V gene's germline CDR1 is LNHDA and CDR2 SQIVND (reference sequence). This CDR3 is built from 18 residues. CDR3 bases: TGTGCCAGTAGTGGCGGGGACAGGGGGCCCTCTGGGGCCAACGTCCTGACTTTC. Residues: CASSGGDRGPSGANVLTF.

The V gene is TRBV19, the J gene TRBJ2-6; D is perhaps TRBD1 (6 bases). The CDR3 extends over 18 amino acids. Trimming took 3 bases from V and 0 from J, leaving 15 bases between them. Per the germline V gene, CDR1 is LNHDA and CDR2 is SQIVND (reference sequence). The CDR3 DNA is TGTGCCAGTAGTATCGAAGGACAGTCGATCTCTGGGGCCAACGTCCTGACTTTC. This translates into CASSIEGQSISGANVLTF.

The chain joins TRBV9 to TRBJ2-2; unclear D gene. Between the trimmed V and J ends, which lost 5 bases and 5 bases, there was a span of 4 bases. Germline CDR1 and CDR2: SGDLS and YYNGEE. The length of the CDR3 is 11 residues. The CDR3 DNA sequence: TGTGCCAGCAGTCAGACCGGGGAGCTGTTTTTT. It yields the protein CASSQTGELFF.

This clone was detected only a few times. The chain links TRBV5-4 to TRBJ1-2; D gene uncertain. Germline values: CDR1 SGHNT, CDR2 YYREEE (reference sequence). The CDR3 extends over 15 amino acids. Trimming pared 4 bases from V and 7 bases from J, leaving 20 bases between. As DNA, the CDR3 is TGTGCCAGCAGCCTGGACGAGAGTGGGGTACGTGGCTACACCTTC. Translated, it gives CASSLDESGVRGYTF.

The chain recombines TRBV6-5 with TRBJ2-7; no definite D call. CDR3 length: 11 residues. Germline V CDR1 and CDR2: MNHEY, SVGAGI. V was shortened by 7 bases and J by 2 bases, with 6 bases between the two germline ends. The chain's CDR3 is CASMSAYEQYF. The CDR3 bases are TGTGCCAGCATGTCGGCCTACGAGCAGTACTTC.

CDR3 loop: CASSLKGAQILQFF. In DNA, the CDR3 is TGCGCCAGCAGCTTGAAAGGGGCCCAGATTCTCCAGTTCTTC. V gene TRBV5-1 combines with J gene TRBJ2-1, with D tentatively TRBD1 (5 bases). CDR3 length: 14 amino acids. The germline V gene has CDR1 SGHRS and CDR2 YFSETQ. V lost 1 base and J lost 13, with 18 bases in between.

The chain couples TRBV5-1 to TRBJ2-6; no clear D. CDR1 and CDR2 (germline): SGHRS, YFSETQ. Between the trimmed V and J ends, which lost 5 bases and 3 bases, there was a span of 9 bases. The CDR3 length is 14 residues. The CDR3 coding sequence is TGCGCCAGCAGTTCGAAATATGGGGCCAACGTCCTGACTTTC. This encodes CASSSKYGANVLTF. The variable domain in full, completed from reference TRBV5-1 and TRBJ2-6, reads KAGVTQTPRYLIKTRGQQVTLSCSPISGHRSVSWYQQTPGQGLQFLFEYFSETQRNKGNFPGRFSGRQFSNSRSEMNVSTLELGDSALYLCASSSKYGANVLTFGAGSRLTVL.

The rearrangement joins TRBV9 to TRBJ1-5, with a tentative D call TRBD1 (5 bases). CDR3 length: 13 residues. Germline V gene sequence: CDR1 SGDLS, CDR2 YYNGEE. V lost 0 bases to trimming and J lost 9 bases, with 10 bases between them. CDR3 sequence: CASSVGGGGPQHF. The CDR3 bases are TGTGCCAGCAGCGTAGGCGGGGGAGGGCCCCAGCATTTT.

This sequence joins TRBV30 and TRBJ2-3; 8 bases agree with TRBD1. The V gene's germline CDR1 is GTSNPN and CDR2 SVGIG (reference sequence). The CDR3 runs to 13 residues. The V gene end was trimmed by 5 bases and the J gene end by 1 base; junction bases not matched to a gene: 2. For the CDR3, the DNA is TGTGCCTGGCACAGGGGGGGCACAGATACGCAGTATTTT. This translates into CAWHRGGTDTQYF.

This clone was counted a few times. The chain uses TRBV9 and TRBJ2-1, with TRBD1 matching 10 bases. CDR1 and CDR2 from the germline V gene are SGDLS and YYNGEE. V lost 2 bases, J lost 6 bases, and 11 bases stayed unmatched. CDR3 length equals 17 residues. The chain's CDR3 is CASSVSSTDRGTNEQFF. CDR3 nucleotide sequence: TGTGCCAGCAGCGTTTCGTCCACGGACAGGGGGACCAATGAGCAGTTCTTC.

The CDR3 region is CASSPDRADTEAFF. The CDR3 nucleotides read TGCGCCAGCAGCCCGGACAGGGCGGACACTGAAGCTTTCTTT. This chain uses TRBV5-1 with TRBJ1-1; 8 bases align to TRBD1. Germline CDR1 reads SGHRS; CDR2 reads YFSETQ. Germline trimming cut 4 bases from V and 3 bases from J; bases unmatched to any gene: 5. The CDR3 totals 14 residues.

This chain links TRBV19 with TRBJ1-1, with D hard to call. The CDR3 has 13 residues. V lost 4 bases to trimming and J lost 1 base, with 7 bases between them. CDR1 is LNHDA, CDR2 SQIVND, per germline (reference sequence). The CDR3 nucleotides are TGTGCCAGTAGTAAGACGGAGAACACTGAAGCTTTCTTT. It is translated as CASSKTENTEAFF.

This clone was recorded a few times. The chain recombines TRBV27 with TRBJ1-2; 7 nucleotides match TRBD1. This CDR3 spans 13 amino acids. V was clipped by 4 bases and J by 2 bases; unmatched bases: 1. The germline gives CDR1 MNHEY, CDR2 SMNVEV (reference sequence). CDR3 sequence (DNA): TGTGCCAGCAGTTGGACAGGAAACTATGGCTACACCTTC. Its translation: CASSWTGNYGYTF.